What follows are 32 T cell receptor beta chains derived from one specimen sequenced in a study of cytomegalovirus exposure and HLA in healthy donors. Both 60 Vbeta primers and 13 Jbeta primers went into the PCR. Sequenced by immunoSEQ multiplex PCR; TCRdb stores in-frame clones only, minus some. Of some 81,000 clones listed, over 60% are singletons. Sequencing was carried out using PBMCs. The receptors were gathered from a woman aged 40 to 49 in good health and CMV-seropositive.

This clone was picked up a small number of times. This rearrangement joins TRBV4-2 to TRBJ1-1; tentative D call: TRBD1 (5 bases). Trimming pared 3 bases from V and 0 bases from J, leaving 14 bases between. The CDR3 runs to 16 residues. Looked up from germline, CDR1 is LGHNA and CDR2 is YNFKEQ. The CDR3, as DNA: TGTGCCAGCAGCCAGAATGTAGGGGCGATGAACACTGAAGCTTTCTTT. Translation gives CASSQNVGAMNTEAFF.

This clone was counted a few times. The junction departs from the called germline gene at one end, perhaps through a read error. The chain uses TRBV4-3 and TRBJ1-2; the D is unclear. This CDR3 is built from 13 residues. Germline-derived CDR1 and CDR2 are LGHNA and YSLEER. The CDR3 coding sequence is TGCGCCAGCAGCTTGAATCCCGCGGATGGCTACCCCTTC. As protein: CASSLNPADGYPF.

This chain joins TRBV6-5 and TRBJ2-7; 8 nucleotides agree with TRBD1. The CDR3 loop spans 13 amino acids. V was pared by 2 bases and J by 8 bases, with 5 bases of the junction left unmatched. In germline, CDR1 is MNHEY, CDR2 SVGAGI. The CDR3 region is CASSYPGQVQQYF. CDR3 sequence (DNA): TGTGCCAGCAGTTACCCGGGACAGGTGCAGCAGTACTTC.

The chain has TRBV27 and TRBJ2-3, with D maybe TRBD2 (6 bases). Per the germline V gene, CDR1 is MNHEY and CDR2 is SMNVEV (reference sequence). The V end lost 6 bases, the J end lost 5 bases, and 15 bases lay between the germline ends. The CDR3 spans 14 residues. The CDR3 region is CASSSGGLLDTQYF. The CDR3 DNA is TGTGCCAGCAGCTCCGGAGGGTTGTTAGATACGCAGTATTTT.

This clone was seen once. The J gene is TRBJ2-2, the V gene TRBV10-1; 7 nucleotides align to TRBD1. The CDR3 consists of 15 residues. Germline V gene data show CDR1 as WNHNN and CDR2 as SYGVQD (reference sequence). J lost 2 bases, V lost 5 bases, and 5 bases had no gene match. As DNA, the CDR3 is TGCGCCAGCAGTAATAAAGGGGGCAACACCGGGGAGCTGTTTTTT. Amino acid sequence: CASSNKGGNTGELFF.

V and J are TRBV7-8 and TRBJ2-2; 14 bases match TRBD2. Germline CDR1 reads SGHVS; CDR2 reads FQNEAQ. CDR3 length: 18 amino acids. The trim removed 5 bases at V and 2 bases at J, leaving 7 bases unmatched. This CDR3 reads CASSRGTSGGPNTGELFF. For the CDR3, the DNA is TGTGCCAGCAGCCGAGGGACTAGCGGGGGCCCAAACACCGGGGAGCTGTTTTTT.

The count of this clone is one. One junction end disagrees with the germline gene, perhaps due to a read error. The chain combines TRBV2 with TRBJ1-2, with no clear D. Germline V gives CDR1 SNHLY, CDR2 FYNNEI. The CDR3 covers 13 residues. CDR3: CASRERHGNGYPF. The CDR3 DNA reads TGTGCCAGCAGGGAGAGACACGGGAATGGCTACCCCTTC.

The chain links TRBV11-2 to TRBJ2-5; TRBD2 might be the D (5 bases). From germline, CDR1 is SGHAT and CDR2 FQNNGV. V dropped 2 bases and J dropped 2 bases, with 15 bases sitting between them. The CDR3 has 16 residues. CDR3 nucleotide sequence: TGTGCCAGCAGCTTACGTCTTCAGGACTCACAAGAGACCCAGTACTTC. Encoded protein: CASSLRLQDSQETQYF.

This chain links TRBV6-6 with TRBJ1-2; no reliable D call. V lost 2 bases to trimming and J lost 3 bases, with 7 bases between them. The CDR3 consists of 13 residues. Germline CDR1 and CDR2: MNHNY and SVGAGI (reference sequence). CDR3 in DNA: TGTGCCAGCAGTTACCCATCAGACTATGGCTACACCTTC. Translation gives CASSYPSDYGYTF.

The J gene is TRBJ2-7, the V gene TRBV4-2, with D hard to call. The length of the CDR3 is 15 residues. V gave up 5 bases and J gave up 3 bases, with 17 bases separating them. Germline lookup yields CDR1 LGHNA and CDR2 YNFKEQ. The CDR3 nucleotides are TGTGCCAGCAGCTTCAAGGTGGAAGCTAGCTACGAGCAGTACTTC. Translated, it gives CASSFKVEASYEQYF.

The chain links TRBV7-9 to TRBJ2-1; 9 bases agree with TRBD2. This CDR3 spans 16 amino acids. V lost 1 base, J lost 4 bases, and 5 bases stayed unmatched. CDR1 and CDR2 (germline): SEHNR, FQNEAQ (reference sequence). The CDR3 bases are TGTGCCAGCAGCTTAGGGGTGACTAGCGGTTACAATGAGCAGTTCTTC. Amino acids: CASSLGVTSGYNEQFF.

This rearrangement joins TRBV19 to TRBJ2-1, with TRBD2 matching 11 bases. This CDR3 spans 15 amino acids. CDR1 LNHDA and CDR2 SQIVND come from the germline V gene (reference sequence). The J segment lost 4 bases and the V segment lost 3 bases, leaving 2 bases of the junction unmatched. CDR3 in DNA: TGTGCCAGTAGTATGTTAGCGGGGGGGTACAATGAGCAGTTCTTC. This codes for CASSMLAGGYNEQFF.

This chain uses TRBV6-5 with TRBJ2-7, with TRBD2 matching 7 bases. CDR3 length: 13 amino acids. CDR1 MNHEY and CDR2 SVGAGI come from the germline V gene. The junction had 4 bases not matched to a gene; V was cut back by 5 bases and J by 3 bases. CDR3 sequence: CASSREESYEQYF. For the CDR3, the DNA is TGTGCCAGCAGTCGGGAGGAAAGCTACGAGCAGTACTTC.

For this clone: Different DNA sequences within this sample yield the same CDR3. This rearrangement joins TRBV4-2 to TRBJ2-5, with unresolved D. Germline CDR1 LGHNA, CDR2 YNFKEQ. CDR3 length: 14 amino acids. Trimming shortened V by 0 bases and J by 2 bases, and 7 bases separated the two germline ends. CDR3 sequence: CASSQDWQQETQYF. The CDR3 DNA reads as TGTGCCAGCAGCCAAGATTGGCAACAAGAGACCCAGTACTTC.

The count of this clone is one. The chain carries TRBV19 and TRBJ1-2; D is unresolved. V was trimmed by 4 bases and J by 1 base, leaving 16 bases between them. This CDR3 spans 16 amino acids. The germline V gene has CDR1 LNHDA and CDR2 SQIVND (reference sequence). CDR3 sequence: CASSTLPRAVNYGYTF. The CDR3 DNA sequence: TGTGCCAGTAGTACCCTTCCGAGGGCGGTTAACTATGGCTACACCTTC.

CDR3 amino acids: CASSGWTGVNTEAFF. In nucleotides, the CDR3 is TGTGCCAGCAGTGGATGGACAGGGGTGAACACTGAAGCTTTCTTT. The chain employs TRBV25-1 and TRBJ1-1, with 9 bases matching TRBD1. CDR1 MGHDK and CDR2 SYGVNS come from the germline V gene. V lost 4 bases, J lost 0 bases, and 3 bases stayed unmatched. The CDR3 sequence is 15 residues long.

The rearrangement joins TRBV4-2 to TRBJ2-7, with a possible D match to TRBD2 (6 bases). Trimming stripped 1 base from V and 3 bases from J, with 19 bases between. This CDR3 spans 17 amino acids. Germline V gene lookup returns CDR1 LGHNA and CDR2 YNFKEQ. The DNA of the CDR3 is TGTGCCAGCAGCCAAGTTCTCCTAGCGTCAACAAGCTACGAGCAGTACTTC. This codes for CASSQVLLASTSYEQYF.

The chain uses TRBV6-5 and TRBJ2-7; TRBD2 matches at 10 bases. V trimming: 5 bases; J trimming: 3 bases; junction bases outside the gene matches: 7. The CDR3 spans 15 residues. Germline V gives CDR1 MNHEY, CDR2 SVGAGI. The CDR3 nucleotides read TGTGCCAGCAGTACGCCTAGCGGGGGTAGCTACGAGCAGTACTTC. Translating it yields CASSTPSGGSYEQYF.

The rearrangement uses TRBV7-2 and TRBJ1-4; tentatively, D is TRBD1 (6 bases). Germline CDR1 and CDR2: SGHTA and FQGNSA. V lost 0 bases and J 3 bases, leaving 14 bases between the germline ends. This CDR3 has 17 residues. CDR3 in DNA: TGTGCCAGCAGCTTAGCGCTATCTGGACAGCCTAATGAAAAACTGTTTTTT. Amino acids: CASSLALSGQPNEKLFF.

CDR3 DNA: TGTGCCAGCAGTTACTTGTTGTCAGGCCACAATGAGCAGTTCTTC. It translates to CASSYLLSGHNEQFF. The chain joins TRBV6-5 to TRBJ2-1, with no clear D. CDR1 MNHEY and CDR2 SVGAGI come from the germline V gene. V dropped 1 base and J dropped 5 bases, with 12 bases sitting between them. The CDR3 consists of 15 residues.

The chain couples TRBV30 to TRBJ2-7, with D possibly TRBD2 on 6 matching bases. V was pared by 3 bases and J by 2 bases, with 11 bases between. The CDR3 runs to 13 residues. The germline gives CDR1 GTSNPN, CDR2 SVGIG (reference sequence). The CDR3 DNA reads TGTGCCTGGAGCTCGGAGGGCCCCTACGAGCAGTACTTC. Amino acid sequence: CAWSSEGPYEQYF.

The chain combines TRBV29-1 with TRBJ2-5, with a possible D match to TRBD2 (7 bases). Germline values: CDR1 SQVTM, CDR2 ANQGSEA. V was shortened by 6 bases and J by 1 base, with 12 bases between the two germline ends. The CDR3 is 13 amino acids. The CDR3 loop reads CSVWGGFQETQYF. CDR3 bases: TGCAGCGTATGGGGGGGCTTCCAAGAGACCCAGTACTTC.

This clone occurred a few times. The chain carries TRBV2 and TRBJ1-4; TRBD1 is a possible D gene (5 bases). Germline V gene sequence: CDR1 SNHLY, CDR2 FYNNEI. With 6 bases removed from V and 1 base from J, the gap between germline ends came to 15 bases. The CDR3 sequence is 16 residues long. The CDR3 here is CASRKPRAETNEKLFF. In DNA, the CDR3 is TGTGCCAGCAGAAAGCCCAGGGCGGAAACTAATGAAAAACTGTTTTTT.

The V and J genes are TRBV19 and TRBJ2-7; D gene ambiguous. The CDR3 is 15 residues long. Between the trimmed V and J ends, which lost 7 bases and 0 bases, there was a span of 16 bases. Germline V gene data show CDR1 as LNHDA and CDR2 as SQIVND (reference sequence). In nucleotides, the CDR3 is TGTGCCAGTAAGAAGTATGTAGACAACTCCTACGAGCAGTACTTC. Its translation: CASKKYVDNSYEQYF.

This rearrangement joins TRBV5-1 to TRBJ2-1, with D possibly being TRBD2 (5 bases). V dropped 4 bases and J dropped 1 base, with 6 bases sitting between them. The CDR3 is 13 amino acids. Germline CDR1 reads SGHRS; CDR2 reads YFSETQ. CDR3 nucleotides: TGCGCCAGCAGCGGAGGATCCTACAATGAGCAGTTCTTC. It specifies CASSGGSYNEQFF.

This sequence joins TRBV19 and TRBJ1-1, with 8 bases matching TRBD1. Losses at the gene ends were 5 bases for V and 3 bases for J; bases not matched to a gene: 2. Germline lookup yields CDR1 LNHDA and CDR2 SQIVND (reference sequence). The CDR3 sequence is 13 residues long. The CDR3 DNA follows: TGTGCCAGTAGTGGACAGGGTGACACTGAAGCTTTCTTT. As protein: CASSGQGDTEAFF.

The V and J genes are TRBV30 and TRBJ2-3; D is unclear. CDR1 is GTSNPN, CDR2 SVGIG, per germline (reference sequence). This CDR3 has 13 residues. Trimming removed 2 bases at V and 1 base at J, with 7 bases between. CDR3 DNA sequence: TGTGCCTGGAGTAGGCAGGGCACAGATACGCAGTATTTT. This gives the protein CAWSRQGTDTQYF.

This clone was seen just once. The chain uses TRBV19 and TRBJ1-5; D is unresolved. The CDR3 has 15 amino acids. V was cut by 7 bases and J by 0 bases, with 13 bases left in between. Germline-derived CDR1 and CDR2 are LNHDA and SQIVND (reference sequence). CDR3 DNA sequence: TGTGCCAGTATAGAGGCCGCTAATAGCAATCAGCCCCAGCATTTT. Its protein is CASIEAANSNQPQHF.

The V gene is TRBV28, the J gene TRBJ2-7; TRBD1 is a possible D gene (6 bases). The CDR3 length is 15 residues. Germline V gives CDR1 MDHEN, CDR2 SYDVKM. V was pared by 9 bases and J by 3 bases, with 21 bases between. The CDR3 DNA is TGTGCCAGTTTGGGGCCTCGGGGACATCTCTACGAGCAGTACTTC. The encoded protein is CASLGPRGHLYEQYF. Drawing the rest from reference TRBV28 and TRBJ2-7, the complete variable domain is DVKVTQSSRYLVKRTGEKVFLECVQDMDHENMFWYRQDPGLGLRLIYFSYDVKMKEKGDIPEGYSVSREKKERFSLILESASTNQTSMYLCASLGPRGHLYEQYFGPGTRLTVT.

The V call is TRBV7-6, the J call TRBJ1-3, with D tentatively TRBD1 (6 bases). Germline lookup yields CDR1 SGHVS and CDR2 FNYEAQ. CDR3 size: 16 residues. Trimming removed 0 bases from V and 4 bases from J, with 13 bases in between. The CDR3 protein is CASSLAILQGGNTIYF. In nucleotides, the CDR3 is TGTGCCAGCAGCTTAGCGATTCTCCAGGGGGGAAACACCATATATTTT.

In DNA form, the CDR3 reads TGTGCCAGCAGCGCCCTGCAGGTCTCTGGGGCCAACGTCCTGACTTTC. Translation: CASSALQVSGANVLTF. The chain uses TRBV7-8 and TRBJ2-6; D is uncertain. The CDR3 is 16 residues long. V lost 5 bases and J 0 bases, leaving 11 bases between the germline ends. Germline lookup yields CDR1 SGHVS and CDR2 FQNEAQ.

The chain combines TRBV6-5 with TRBJ1-3; D not certain. Trimming removed 1 base at V and 4 bases at J, with 11 bases between. The CDR3 runs to 15 residues. Germline V lookup: CDR1 MNHEY, CDR2 SVGAGI. CDR3 sequence: CASSYWAGRGNTIYF. CDR3 in DNA: TGTGCCAGCAGTTACTGGGCTGGGCGCGGAAACACCATATATTTT.